The clone carrying this TCR beta chain was seen a handful of times. Its cognate antigen is unknown. Profiled with immunoSEQ multiplex PCR; TCRdb holds only in-frame clones, not every one. The sample lists 90,000 to 130,000 clones, about 71% occurring once. The CDR3 totals 13 residues. With 8 bases removed from V and 4 bases from J, the gap between germline ends came to 14 bases. Looked up from germline, CDR1 is MRHNA and CDR2 is SNTAGT. The donors were adults (healthy and HIV-negative) with no recent acute infections or vaccinations. These data belong to a study of shared clonotypes between healthy human individuals. Study results and limitations: In a handful of donors, roughly 5.2% of naive CD4 clonotypes appeared in common.

The source is a woman under 40 in good health. The chain carries TRBV6-4 and TRBJ1-1; possibly TRBD1 for D (5 bases). Source material: memory CD8+ T cells sorted from blood. Stated subset: CD45RO+ cells pooled with CCR7-negative TemRA cells. The CDR3 region is CASGDGDSTEAFF. CDR3 bases: TGTGCCAGCGGAGACGGAGACAGCACTGAAGCTTTCTTT.